A single sample gave rise to the 28 T cell receptor beta chains below, sequenced in a study of blood T cells in healthy people across ages. Primers used in a second PCR of roughly 7 to 11 cycles were a sample-barcoded 5' primer and a J-beta primer mix. TCRdb fed the 5' RACE reads into MiXCR, producing one record per CDR3 protein. The sample lists 1.4 million to 1.5 million distinct CDR3 sequences, 35% to 45% seen once, with approximately 7.9% in the top ten. The sample comprised blood. The receptors originated from a woman younger than 30 in good health.

Worth noting for this clonotype: A much more abundant neighbour one base away suggests this may be a read error. The chain uses TRBV7-2 and TRBJ2-5; the match to TRBD1 covers 9 bases. Per germline, CDR1 SGHTA and CDR2 FQGNSA. The V and J ends lost 5 bases and 11 bases, in that order; junction bases with no gene match: 18. CDR3 length: 16 amino acids. The CDR3 loop reads CASSLSGTGWDNEQYF. CDR3 sequence (DNA): TGTGCCAGCAGCCTTAGTGGGACAGGGTGGGATAATGAGCAGTACTTC.

V is TRBV6-5 and J is TRBJ1-4; D gene uncertain. Trimming stripped 0 bases from V and 8 bases from J, with 10 bases between. The CDR3 spans 14 residues. Germline CDR1 is MNHEY and CDR2 is SVGAGI. CDR3 residues: CASSYSGSHEKLFF. Written as DNA, the CDR3 is TGTGCCAGCAGTTACTCGGGGTCCCACGAAAAACTGTTTTTT.

This sequence joins TRBV20-1 and TRBJ2-1; D gene uncertain. The CDR3 contains 13 residues. V lost 0 bases and J lost 8, with 11 bases in between. Germline CDR1 and CDR2: DFQATT and SNEGSKA (reference sequence). The DNA of the CDR3 is TGCAGTGCTAGAGATCTAACGTGGGATGAGCAGTTCTTC. Protein product: CSARDLTWDEQFF.

The V and J genes are TRBV18 and TRBJ1-6; 8 nucleotides line up with TRBD1. With V trimmed by 3 bases and J by 7 bases, 5 bases remained unmatched. The CDR3 consists of 15 residues. CDR1 is KGHSH and CDR2 is LQKENI in the germline V gene. CDR3 in amino acids: CASSPQQGDNSPLHF. In DNA, the CDR3 is TGTGCCAGCTCACCCCAACAGGGGGACAATTCACCCCTCCACTTT.

V usage is TRBV7-2 and J usage is TRBJ1-6, with a possible D match to TRBD1 (6 bases). CDR3 size: 16 residues. Germline V gene lookup returns CDR1 SGHTA and CDR2 FQGNSA. The V gene lost 6 bases and the J gene lost 2 bases, with 14 bases spanning the gap. CDR3 protein: CASRPRQATYNSPLHF. Written as DNA, the CDR3 is TGTGCCAGCAGACCTCGACAGGCAACCTATAATTCACCCCTCCACTTT.

The chain has TRBV5-1 and TRBJ2-7; TRBD2 matches 10 bases. Trimming cost V 2 bases and J 6 bases; bases outside gene matches: 11. The CDR3 totals 16 residues. Germline CDR1 SGHRS, CDR2 YFSETQ. CDR3 residues: CASSLTRLAGHGEQYF. As DNA, the CDR3 is TGCGCCAGCAGCTTAACTCGACTAGCGGGCCACGGCGAGCAGTACTTC.

This clonotype was seen a handful of times. This may come from a read error, since a much larger clone is one base off. The chain has TRBV6-5 and TRBJ2-3; TRBD2 is a possible D gene (6 bases). The CDR3 length is 13 residues. Germline assignment: CDR1 MNHEY and CDR2 SVGAGI. CDR3 amino acids: CASSDSEGDTQYF. The CDR3 DNA reads as TGTGCCAGCAGTGACTCGGAGGGCGATACGCAGTATTTT.

This clonotype came up a few times. DNA of the CDR3: TGTGCCAGCAGTTTAGCCAATAGCAATCAGCCCCAGCATTTT. Protein sequence: CASSLANSNQPQHF. The chain is built from TRBV12-3 or TRBV12-4 and TRBJ1-5; D is uncertain. This CDR3 has 14 amino acids. Trimming removed 0 bases from V and 0 bases from J, with 3 bases in between.

The gene calls are TRBV13 and TRBJ2-1; tentative D call: TRBD1 (6 bases). Trimming stripped 5 bases from V and 0 bases from J, with 14 bases between. The CDR3 length is 16 residues. Germline-derived CDR1 and CDR2 are PRHDT and FYEKMQ (reference sequence). CDR3 nucleotides: TGTGCCAGCAGCAATAACAGGGTGAGCTCCTACAATGAGCAGTTCTTC. It specifies CASSNNRVSSYNEQFF.

The chain employs TRBV25-1 and TRBJ1-5, with D unresolved. This CDR3 has 17 residues. Deletions cut 3 bases from V and 0 bases from J, with 15 bases between. Per the germline V gene, CDR1 is MGHDK and CDR2 is SYGVNS. Written as DNA, the CDR3 is TGTGCCAGCAGTGATTCCCGTCGCTTGGATAGCAATCAGCCCCAGCATTTT. Translating it yields CASSDSRRLDSNQPQHF.

The gene calls are TRBV2 and TRBJ2-1; D is uncertain. The CDR3 extends over 14 amino acids. Germline values: CDR1 SNHLY, CDR2 FYNNEI. V was pared by 7 bases and J by 4 bases, with 14 bases between. CDR3 amino acids: CASIWGGDYNEQFF. The CDR3 DNA reads as TGTGCCAGCATTTGGGGTGGGGATTACAATGAGCAGTTCTTC. Full variable domain (missing parts from reference TRBV2 and TRBJ2-1): EPEVTQTPSHQVTQMGQEVILRCVPISNHLYFYWYRQILGQKVEFLVSFYNNEISEKSEIFDDQFSVERPDGSNFTLKIRSTKLEDSAMYFCASIWGGDYNEQFFGPGTRLTVL.

In its sample, this clonotype was seen a few times. The V and J genes are TRBV7-9 and TRBJ2-4; weak D call: TRBD1 (6 bases). The last part of the DNA fits TRBJ2-7 better; the J call may be wrong. CDR1 is SEHNR and CDR2 is FQNEAQ in the germline V gene (reference sequence). This CDR3 is 14 amino acids long. CDR3 sequence reads: CASTEQGRPYEQYF. The CDR3 coding sequence is TGTGCCAGCACCGAACAGGGTAGACCCTACGAGCAGTACTTC.

This clonotype was seen more than once but under ten times. The rearrangement joins TRBV12-3 or TRBV12-4 to TRBJ1-2; no reliable D call. This CDR3 contains 15 residues. V was pared by 7 bases and J by 5 bases, with 20 bases between. In DNA, the CDR3 is TGTGCCAGCACCAGTTTAGGACGCCCTGAATATGGCTACACCTTC. Translated, it gives CASTSLGRPEYGYTF.

The rearrangement joins TRBV7-6 to TRBJ2-5; 8 nucleotides agree with TRBD1. This CDR3 contains 16 residues. Germline V gene sequence: CDR1 SGHVS, CDR2 FNYEAQ. The ends lost 5 bases at V and 7 bases at J; junction bases unmatched: 15. CDR3 in amino acids: CASSPGTGGILGTQYF. The CDR3 region has the DNA TGTGCCAGCAGCCCCGGGACAGGAGGGATTTTAGGGACCCAGTACTTC. The whole variable domain, remainder taken from reference TRBV7-6 and TRBJ2-5, is GAGVSQSPRYKVTKRGQDVALRCDPISGHVSLYWYRQALGQGPEFLTYFNYEAQQDKSGLPNDRFSAERPEGSISTLTIQRTEQRDSAMYRCASSPGTGGILGTQYFGPGTRLLVL.

DNA of the CDR3: TGCAGTGCTAGAATTCCCGGGACGAGAAACCACAAGCAGTACTTC. Its protein is CSARIPGTRNHKQYF. The gene calls are TRBV20-1 and TRBJ2-4; D tentatively fits TRBD1 or TRBD2 (5 bases each). This CDR3 comprises 15 residues. CDR1 DFQATT and CDR2 SNEGSKA come from the germline V gene (reference sequence). Trimming shortened V by 2 bases and J by 13 bases, and 24 bases separated the two germline ends.

This clonotype has only a few counts. This rearrangement joins TRBV3-1 to TRBJ2-7; 9 bases match TRBD1. V was pared by 4 bases and J by 4 bases, with 11 bases of the junction left unmatched. Looked up from germline, CDR1 is LGHDT and CDR2 is YNNKEL (reference sequence). This CDR3 contains 16 residues. DNA of the CDR3: TGTGCCAGCAGCCCAAGGCCGGGACAGGGTCGGTACGAGCAGTACTTC. The encoded protein is CASSPRPGQGRYEQYF.

The chain has TRBV15 and TRBJ2-1, with TRBD2 matching 10 bases. The DNA end favors TRBJ2-7, so the J call may be wrong. Per the germline V gene, CDR1 is LNHNV and CDR2 is YYDKDF (reference sequence). The CDR3 runs 15 residues. The CDR3 loop is CATSEGTSEYNEQYF. The CDR3 region has the DNA TGTGCCACCAGCGAGGGGACTAGCGAATACAATGAGCAGTACTTC.

DNA of the CDR3: TGTGCCAGCAGTTTTGGACAGTACGAGCAGTACTTC. Translation gives CASSFGQYEQYF. The chain couples TRBV12-3 or TRBV12-4 to TRBJ2-7; possible D gene TRBD1, 6 bases. The CDR3 length is 12 residues. V was pared by 3 bases and J by 4 bases, with 7 bases between.

This clonotype showed up just a few times. The genes are TRBV6-5 and TRBJ1-6; D unclear. The ends were cut back, 2 bases at V and 7 bases at J, with 9 bases in the middle. The length of the CDR3 is 14 residues. Germline V gene sequence: CDR1 MNHEY, CDR2 SVGAGI. The chain's CDR3 is CASSYGRLNSPLHF. Written as DNA, the CDR3 is TGTGCCAGCAGTTACGGTCGGTTAAATTCACCCCTCCACTTT.

The chain joins TRBV28 to TRBJ2-1; D is possibly TRBD1 (5 bases). CDR3 length: 15 amino acids. V was cut by 6 bases and J by 0 bases, with 12 bases left in between. CDR1 and CDR2 (germline): MDHEN, SYDVKM. CDR3 bases: TGTGCCAGCAGCTCAGCAGGGCGCTCCTACAATGAGCAGTTCTTC. It translates to CASSSAGRSYNEQFF.

The J gene is TRBJ2-1, the V gene TRBV12-3 or TRBV12-4, with a weak D call TRBD2 (6 bases). The germline V and J ends were trimmed by 5 bases and 8 bases, with 13 bases remaining between them. The CDR3 is made up of 13 amino acids. For the CDR3, the DNA is TGTGCCAGCAGTCCGGCGAGGAGGGATGAGCAGTTCTTC. Amino acid sequence: CASSPARRDEQFF.

The chain combines TRBV20-1 with TRBJ2-3; 7 bases align to TRBD2. Germline lookup yields CDR1 DFQATT and CDR2 SNEGSKA (reference sequence). This CDR3 has 14 amino acids. With 6 bases clipped from V and 5 bases from J, the junction kept 11 bases outside the gene matches. CDR3 amino acids: CSAQVSGAIDTQYF. Written as DNA, the CDR3 is TGCAGTGCCCAAGTGAGCGGGGCGATAGATACGCAGTATTTT.

The V call is TRBV18, the J call TRBJ2-1; tentative D call: TRBD2 (6 bases). The CDR3 is 15 residues long. V was shortened by 2 bases and J by 3 bases, with 11 bases between the two germline ends. The germline gives CDR1 KGHSH, CDR2 LQKENI. CDR3 DNA sequence: TGTGCCAGCTCACCATCTAGCGAGATCTACAATGAGCAGTTCTTC. Encoded protein: CASSPSSEIYNEQFF.

CDR3 sequence: CSASEAGAGTDTQYF. The CDR3 DNA sequence: TGCAGTGCTAGTGAGGCAGGGGCGGGGACAGATACGCAGTATTTT. This chain uses TRBV20-1 with TRBJ2-3, with D perhaps given as TRBD1 or TRBD2 (6 bases each). Germline V gives CDR1 DFQATT, CDR2 SNEGSKA (reference sequence). V was trimmed by 3 bases and J by 3 bases, leaving 16 bases between them. The CDR3 runs 15 residues.

This clonotype was seen only a few times. The rearrangement links TRBV20-1 to TRBJ1-2; D is uncertain. The CDR3 runs 13 residues. CDR1 DFQATT and CDR2 SNEGSKA come from the germline V gene (reference sequence). V lost 4 bases and J lost 6, with 15 bases in between. DNA of the CDR3: TGCAGTGCTAACGACCCAGGAAGGAATGGCTACACCTTC. It translates to CSANDPGRNGYTF.

The chain employs TRBV5-1 and TRBJ1-4, with 10 bases that match TRBD1. V lost 5 bases to trimming and J lost 8 bases; unmatched junction nucleotides: 6. CDR3 length: 14 amino acids. Germline CDR1 is SGHRS and CDR2 is YFSETQ. The CDR3 coding sequence is TGCGCCAGCAGTCCGGGACAGGGGTTCGAAAAACTGTTTTTT. It codes for CASSPGQGFEKLFF.

The genes are TRBV7-2 and TRBJ2-7; TRBD1 matches 9 bases. V was clipped by 7 bases and J by 4 bases; unmatched bases: 11. Germline V CDR1 and CDR2: SGHTA, FQGNSA. The CDR3 runs 15 residues. The CDR3 loop is CASTSVTGGNYEQYF. Here the CDR3 DNA reads TGTGCCAGCACCTCCGTAACAGGGGGCAATTACGAGCAGTACTTC.

The chain couples TRBV4-2 to TRBJ2-3; D not certain. CDR1 and CDR2 (germline): LGHNA, YNFKEQ. Trimming left V 0 bases short and J 1 base short, with 8 bases between. CDR3 length equals 15 residues. The CDR3 region has the DNA TGTGCCAGCAGCCAAGACTTCCGGGGCACAGATACGCAGTATTTT. It is translated as CASSQDFRGTDTQYF.